The rows below give T cell receptor beta chains drawn from one sample of a study of blood T cell repertoires in COVID-19. Repertoires were generated with immunoSEQ multiplex PCR, while TCRdb's copy carries only in-frame clones and drops some. The sample contains about 15,000 clones, approximately 90% of which appear only once. Sequenced input: peripheral blood. These receptors came from a man aged 55 to 69 with acute or convalescent COVID-19. Each CDR3 is given with its conserved first and last residue. The order of the fields is V gene, J gene, clone size, D gene, CDR3 DNA, CDR3 protein. The D gene is left open where the match is weak. The size of a clone is reported for some rows only, either as once, few or many, or as a class for expanded clones.

>TRBV4-1|TRBJ2-3|.|.
TGCGCCAGCAGCCAGGCTACTAGCAGGAGGTATACGCAGTATTTT
CASSQATSRRYTQYF
>TRBV11-2|TRBJ2-4|few|TRBD1
TGTGCCAGCAGGGAAGGGACAGGGGAAAACATTCAGTACTTC
CASREGTGENIQYF
>TRBV7-2|TRBJ1-2|.|TRBD1
TGTGCCAGCAGCTTGGGGACAGGGCAGAACTATGGCTACACCTTC
CASSLGTGQNYGYTF
>TRBV19|TRBJ2-7|.|TRBD2
TGTGCCAGTAGTATACAGGCAGGACTAGCGTGGGAGCAGTACTTC
CASSIQAGLAWEQYF
>TRBV7-8|TRBJ1-5|.|TRBD1
TGTGCCAGCAGCTTAGGCCGGACAGGAGAAGGTCAGCCCCAGCATTTT
CASSLGRTGEGQPQHF
>TRBV19|TRBJ1-2|few|.
TGTGCCAGTAGTCCTCTTCAATCAGGGTATGGCTACACCTTC
CASSPLQSGYGYTF
>TRBV18|TRBJ1-1|.|TRBD1
TGTGCCAGCTCACCCAATAGGGACAGTGACACTGAAGCTTTCTTT
CASSPNRDSDTEAFF
>TRBV19|TRBJ2-7|.|TRBD2
TGTGCCAGTAGCCCGGGACTAGCGGGGTCCTCCTACGAGCAGTACTTC
CASSPGLAGSSYEQYF
>TRBV19|TRBJ2-7|.|.
TGTGCCAGTAGTATAGAGGCGGCGAGCTCCTACGAGCAGTACTTC
CASSIEAASSYEQYF
>TRBV7-6|TRBJ2-3|.|.
TGTGCCAGCAGCTCTTTGGGATCGGGGGAAGGCGGCACAGATACGCAGTATTTT
CASSSLGSGEGGTDTQYF
>TRBV5-1|TRBJ2-7|.|TRBD1
TGCGCCAGCAGCTTAAGGGGGCCCCCCCTCGAGCAGTACTTC
CASSLRGPPLEQYF
>TRBV6-5|TRBJ1-1|.|.
TGTGCCAGCAGCATTTCGCAGGGAGGTGAAGCTTTCTTT
CASSISQGGEAFF
>TRBV6-5|TRBJ1-2|.|TRBD1
TGTGCCAGCAGCGCCCGACAGGGGCGCAACTATGGCTACACCTTC
CASSARQGRNYGYTF
>TRBV7-6|TRBJ2-1|.|TRBD2
TGTGCCAGCAGCCCTGGCCTGGGACTAGGGGATGAGCAGTTCTTC
CASSPGLGLGDEQFF
>TRBV30|TRBJ2-7|.|TRBD2
TGTGCCTGGACTGATCGGACTAGCGCCTACGAGCAGTACTTC
CAWTDRTSAYEQYF
>TRBV7-6|TRBJ2-7|.|.
TGTGCCAGCAGCTTAACCGAAACTCAGGGCTACGAGCAGTACTTC
CASSLTETQGYEQYF
>TRBV28|TRBJ2-3|.|TRBD2
TGTGCCAGCAGTTTCCTAGCGGGAGGATTGGGTAGCACAGATACGCAGTATTTT
CASSFLAGGLGSTDTQYF
>TRBV23-1|TRBJ1-5|.|TRBD1
TGCGCCAGTCTGAAACCAACAGGGGAGGAAATAAAGACGTGTCAGCCCCAGCATTTT
CASLKPTGEEIKTCQPQHF
>TRBV9|TRBJ2-5|few|.
TGTGCCAGCAGCGTAGATCAGGGGACGGAGACCCAGTACTTC
CASSVDQGTETQYF
>TRBV19|TRBJ2-3|.|TRBD1
TGTGCCAGTAGTATCATTAGACAGGGTTGGGAGCTTTCCACAGATACGCAGTATTTT
CASSIIRQGWELSTDTQYF
>TRBV13|TRBJ2-7|.|.
TGTGCCAGCAGCCAACAATGGCAAAACAGGGAAGGTAACGAGCAGTACTTC
CASSQQWQNREGNEQYF
>TRBV6-5|TRBJ1-2|.|.
TGTGCCAGCAGTACCCAAAGGGGTAGGTACACCTTC
CASSTQRGRYTF
>TRBV5-1|TRBJ1-5|.|TRBD1
TGCGCCAGCAGCCTTGAACCACAGGGGGCGAGGGATCAGCCCCAGCATTTT
CASSLEPQGARDQPQHF
>TRBV19|TRBJ1-4|.|TRBD1
TGTGCCAGTAGTACCCGTTTGCGGACAGGGAATGAAAAACTGTTTTTT
CASSTRLRTGNEKLFF
>TRBV7-9|TRBJ2-7|.|.
TGTGCCAGCAGCTTCGACGCTAGCGTGGCCTACGAGCAGTACTTC
CASSFDASVAYEQYF
>TRBV11-1|TRBJ2-5|.|.
TGTGCCAGCAGCTTAGCCGTTGGGATGGAGGGTGGAGAGACCCAGTACTTC
CASSLAVGMEGGETQYF
>TRBV5-1|TRBJ1-1|.|.
TGCGCCAGCAGCCCGGACACCGTCGGGAACACTGAAGCTTTCTTT
CASSPDTVGNTEAFF
>TRBV28|TRBJ1-5|.|.
TGTGCCAGCAGTTGGTCGGGTCAGCCCCAGCATTTT
CASSWSGQPQHF